The clone carrying this T cell receptor beta chain was seen many times. TCRdb reprocessed the 5' RACE reads with MiXCR, giving one entry per CDR3 protein. The table has 20,000 to 25,000 distinct CDR3 sequences, about 13% seen once. This CDR3 has 16 residues. V shed 4 bases and J shed 6 bases, with 16 bases lying between them. Germline V lookup: CDR1 LGHDT, CDR2 YNNKEL (reference sequence). This record belongs to a study of neurological immune-mediated disorders. This TCR derives from a woman aged 60-75 years with HTLV-1-associated myelopathy (HAM/TSP). Sequencing was performed on PBMCs. The chain couples TRBV3-1 to TRBJ1-6; tentatively, D is TRBD1 (5 bases). The CDR3 DNA reads TGTGCCAGCAGCCGGAAATCCCAGGGTGGTAATTCACCCCTCCACTTT. It encodes CASSRKSQGGNSPLHF.